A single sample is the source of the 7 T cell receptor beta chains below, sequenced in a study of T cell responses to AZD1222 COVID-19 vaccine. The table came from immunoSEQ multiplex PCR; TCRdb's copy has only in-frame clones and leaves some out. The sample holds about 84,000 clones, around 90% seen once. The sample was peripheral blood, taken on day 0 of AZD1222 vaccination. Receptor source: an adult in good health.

DNA for the CDR3: TGTGCCATCAGTGGTAAACAGTCATATGGCTACACCTTC. It encodes CAISGKQSYGYTF. The V call is TRBV10-3, the J call TRBJ1-2; D unresolved. The CDR3 loop spans 13 amino acids. V lost 4 bases, J lost 5 bases, and 11 bases lay in between. Germline V gene lookup returns CDR1 ENHRY and CDR2 SYGVKD.

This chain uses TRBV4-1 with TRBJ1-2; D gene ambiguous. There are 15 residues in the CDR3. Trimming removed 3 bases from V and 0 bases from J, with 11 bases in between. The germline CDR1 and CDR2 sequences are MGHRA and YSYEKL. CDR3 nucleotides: TGCGCCAGCAGCCATGGATTACAGACTAACTATGGCTACACCTTC. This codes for CASSHGLQTNYGYTF.

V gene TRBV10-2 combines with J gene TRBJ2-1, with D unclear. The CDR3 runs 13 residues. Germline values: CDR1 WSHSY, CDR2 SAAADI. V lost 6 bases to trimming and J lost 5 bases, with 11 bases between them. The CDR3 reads CASREGNDNEQFF. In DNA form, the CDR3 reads TGCGCCAGCAGGGAAGGGAACGACAATGAGCAGTTCTTC.

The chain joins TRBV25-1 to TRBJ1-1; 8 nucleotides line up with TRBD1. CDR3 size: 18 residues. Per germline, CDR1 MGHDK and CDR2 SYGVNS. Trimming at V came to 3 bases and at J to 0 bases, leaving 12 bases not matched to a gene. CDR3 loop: CASSDSHRGGGMNTEAFF. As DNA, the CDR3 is TGTGCCAGCAGTGATTCCCACAGGGGGGGCGGGATGAACACTGAAGCTTTCTTT.

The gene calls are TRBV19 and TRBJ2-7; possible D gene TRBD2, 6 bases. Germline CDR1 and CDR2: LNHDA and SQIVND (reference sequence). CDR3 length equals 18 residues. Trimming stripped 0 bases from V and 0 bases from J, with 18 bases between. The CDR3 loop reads CASSIDGTFGRSSYEQYF. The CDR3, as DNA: TGTGCCAGTAGTATAGATGGCACCTTCGGGAGAAGCTCCTACGAGCAGTACTTC.

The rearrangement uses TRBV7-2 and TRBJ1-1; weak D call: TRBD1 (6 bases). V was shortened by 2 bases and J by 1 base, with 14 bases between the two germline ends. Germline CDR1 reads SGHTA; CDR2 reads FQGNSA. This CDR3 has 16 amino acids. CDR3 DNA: TGTGCCAGCAGCTTACGGGTCCGACAGGAGAACACTGAAGCTTTCTTT. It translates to CASSLRVRQENTEAFF.

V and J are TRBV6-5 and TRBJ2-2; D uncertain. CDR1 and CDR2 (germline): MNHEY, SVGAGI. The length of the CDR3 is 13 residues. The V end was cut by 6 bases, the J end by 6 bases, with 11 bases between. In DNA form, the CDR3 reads TGTGCCAGCAGGAAGACATATTCCGGGGAGCTGTTTTTT. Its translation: CASRKTYSGELFF.